These 14 T cell receptor beta chains came from one sample sequenced in a study of T cell responses to AZD1222 COVID-19 vaccine. Assay: immunoSEQ multiplex PCR; the TCRdb copy retains only in-frame clones and omits some. The data hold over 65,000 clones, with just under 90% observed a single time. The specimen comprised peripheral blood, sampled on day 0 of AZD1222 vaccination. These TCRs come from an adult in good health.

The rearrangement uses TRBV10-3 and TRBJ2-4, with D perhaps assigned TRBD1 or TRBD2 (5 bases each). V was shortened by 4 bases and J by 8 bases, with 12 bases between the two germline ends. The CDR3 extends over 13 amino acids. The germline V gene has CDR1 ENHRY and CDR2 SYGVKD. Written as DNA, the CDR3 is TGTGCCATCAGTGTAAGGGACGGCGACATTCAGTACTTC. Translation: CAISVRDGDIQYF.

The rearrangement links TRBV6-5 to TRBJ1-5, with D perhaps TRBD1 (5 bases). The CDR3 length is 15 residues. CDR1 and CDR2 (germline): MNHEY, SVGAGI. Deletions cut 3 bases from V and 0 bases from J, with 9 bases between. CDR3 sequence (DNA): TGTGCCAGCAGTTATGACAGATATAGCAATCAGCCCCAGCATTTT. Protein sequence: CASSYDRYSNQPQHF.

The J gene is TRBJ2-7, the V gene TRBV19; D unresolved. Trimming pared 1 base from V and 5 bases from J, leaving 12 bases between. The CDR3 runs to 14 residues. The germline V gene has CDR1 LNHDA and CDR2 SQIVND (reference sequence). The CDR3, as DNA: TGTGCCAGTAGTATAGGTGGGTCTAGAAACGAGCAGTACTTC. Translating gives CASSIGGSRNEQYF.

The chain recombines TRBV30 with TRBJ1-4; 8 bases fit TRBD1. Germline CDR1 and CDR2: GTSNPN and SVGIG (reference sequence). The CDR3 runs to 14 residues. Trimming cost V 2 bases and J 8 bases; bases outside gene matches: 7. The CDR3 loop reads CAWSPGQGREKLFF. In DNA, the CDR3 is TGTGCCTGGAGTCCTGGACAGGGACGGGAAAAACTGTTTTTT. Variable domain in full (rest from reference TRBV30 and TRBJ1-4): SQTIHQWPATLVQPVGSPLSLECTVEGTSNPNLYWYRQAAGRGLQLLFYSVGIGQISSEVPQNLSASRPQDRQFILSSKKLLLSDSGFYLCAWSPGQGREKLFFGSGTQLSVL.

The rearrangement uses TRBV24-1 and TRBJ2-1; tentatively, D is TRBD2 (6 bases). CDR1 KGHDR and CDR2 SFDVKD come from the germline V gene. V lost 6 bases and J lost 4, with 18 bases in between. CDR3 length equals 16 residues. The CDR3 DNA is TGTGCCACCAGTTCTTCGACAAGCGGGCGGTACAATGAGCAGTTCTTC. It translates to CATSSSTSGRYNEQFF.

The chain recombines TRBV21-1 with TRBJ2-4. TRBV21-1 is listed as a pseudogene. The CDR3 has 16 residues. The CDR3 region is CASSKLNQQTKNIQYF. The CDR3 DNA follows: TGTGCCAGCAGCAAACTAAACCAGCAAACCAAAAACATTCAGTACTTC.

The chain has TRBV4-1 and TRBJ2-7, with no clear D. The CDR3 runs 14 residues. Looked up from germline, CDR1 is MGHRA and CDR2 is YSYEKL. Trimming shortened V by 0 bases and J by 0 bases, and 6 bases separated the two germline ends. In DNA form, the CDR3 reads TGCGCCAGCAGCCAAGATTCTGCCTCCTACGAGCAGTACTTC. Protein: CASSQDSASYEQYF.

The chain uses TRBV30 and TRBJ1-5; 10 bases are shared with TRBD1. The ends lost 1 base at V and 2 bases at J; junction bases unmatched: 14. CDR3 length equals 19 residues. The V gene's germline CDR1 is GTSNPN and CDR2 SVGIG (reference sequence). The CDR3 region is CAWSEQMGQGLIGNQPQHF. CDR3 bases: TGTGCCTGGAGTGAGCAGATGGGACAGGGGTTAATTGGCAATCAGCCCCAGCATTTT. The whole variable domain, filled in from reference TRBV30 and TRBJ1-5, reads SQTIHQWPATLVQPVGSPLSLECTVEGTSNPNLYWYRQAAGRGLQLLFYSVGIGQISSEVPQNLSASRPQDRQFILSSKKLLLSDSGFYLCAWSEQMGQGLIGNQPQHFGDGTRLSIL.

J is TRBJ2-3 and V is TRBV19; D is uncertain. The CDR3 runs 15 residues. V lost 2 bases to trimming and J lost 0 bases, with 9 bases between them. CDR1 and CDR2 (germline): LNHDA, SQIVND (reference sequence). The CDR3 bases are TGTGCCAGTAGTATAAATGAGGCTAGCACAGATACGCAGTATTTT. Encoded protein: CASSINEASTDTQYF.

The CDR3 loop reads CASSQLLVNTEAFF. DNA of the CDR3: TGTGCCAGCAGCCAGCTTTTAGTGAACACTGAAGCTTTCTTT. The chain employs TRBV6-5 and TRBJ1-1; no clear D gene. The CDR3 sequence is 14 residues long. Germline CDR1 reads MNHEY; CDR2 reads SVGAGI. Trimming stripped 6 bases from V and 0 bases from J, with 11 bases between.

This chain links TRBV12-5 with TRBJ1-1, with 7 positions matching TRBD1. Germline V CDR1 and CDR2: LGHNT, FRNRAP. V lost 6 bases and J lost 5; bases outside the gene matches: 9. This CDR3 comprises 14 residues. The CDR3 here is CASGQGGARTEAFF. CDR3 DNA: TGTGCTAGTGGGCAGGGGGGGGCGAGGACTGAAGCTTTCTTT.

This chain connects TRBV6-2 or TRBV6-3 to TRBJ2-2, with 11 bases fitting TRBD2. This CDR3 is built from 19 residues. V was pared by 0 bases and J by 0 bases, with 6 bases of the junction left unmatched. Germline-derived CDR1 and CDR2 are MNHEY and SVGEGT. CDR3 amino acids: CASSYSGTSGLANTGELFF. In nucleotides, the CDR3 is TGTGCCAGCAGTTACTCGGGGACTAGCGGCCTTGCGAACACCGGGGAGCTGTTTTTT.

The chain employs TRBV7-9 and TRBJ1-1, with a tentative D call TRBD1 (5 bases). Trimming removed 3 bases at V and 4 bases at J, with 18 bases between. Germline V gene sequence: CDR1 SEHNR, CDR2 FQNEAQ (reference sequence). The CDR3 totals 16 residues. CDR3 nucleotides: TGTGCCAGCAGCTTGGGCTCGTGGGGGGTTGGCACTGAAGCTTTCTTT. It yields the protein CASSLGSWGVGTEAFF.

The chain joins TRBV21-1 to TRBJ2-1. TRBV21-1 is an annotated pseudogene. CDR3 length: 16 amino acids. Here the CDR3 DNA reads TGTGCCAGCAGCAAAGGTCCTTTCTGGGCGGCCAATGAGCAGTTCTTC. Protein product: CASSKGPFWAANEQFF.